There are a few counts of the clone carrying this TCR beta chain. These data come from a study of control samples from healthy donors and cancer patients. TCRdb's table, derived via immunoSEQ multiplex PCR, lists solely in-frame clones and lacks some. The sample shows tens of thousands of clones, approximately 91% of them seen only once. The CDR3 runs to 13 residues. The V and J ends lost 2 bases and 4 bases respectively, with 9 bases between them. From germline, CDR1 is GTSNPN and CDR2 SVGIG (reference sequence). The sequencing sample was made of blood. V is TRBV30 and J is TRBJ1-5; a possible D gene is TRBD1 (6 bases). This receptor was taken from a man aged 50 or older in good health. CDR3 DNA: TGTGCCTGGAGTAGCCAGGGGAATCAGCCCCAGCATTTT. Protein product: CAWSSQGNQPQHF.